A single sample is the source of the 21 T cell receptor beta chains below, sequenced in a study of T cell responses to AZD1222 COVID-19 vaccine. Sequencing used immunoSEQ multiplex PCR; TCRdb keeps in-frame clones, though not all of them. The sample includes about 120,000 clones, 90% to 95% of them seen just once. Sequenced here: peripheral blood, sampled 28 days after the second AZD1222 dose. These receptors were taken from an adult who received the AZD1222 COVID-19 vaccine.

J is TRBJ1-2 and V is TRBV29-1, with D maybe TRBD1 (5 bases). The germline gives CDR1 SQVTM, CDR2 ANQGSEA. CDR3 size: 13 residues. Trimming shortened V by 6 bases and J by 0 bases, and 11 bases separated the two germline ends. In nucleotides, the CDR3 is TGCAGCGTCCCCCTGGGGCCTAACTATGGCTACACCTTC. As protein: CSVPLGPNYGYTF.

This chain connects TRBV7-9 to TRBJ1-2; D not resolved. This CDR3 comprises 12 residues. V was pared by 5 bases and J by 8 bases, with 12 bases between. Germline V gene lookup returns CDR1 SEHNR and CDR2 FQNEAQ (reference sequence). As DNA, the CDR3 is TGTGCCAGCAGCCTGTCGGAAAGCGGCTACACCTTC. Protein product: CASSLSESGYTF. Drawing the rest from reference TRBV7-9 and TRBJ1-2, the complete variable domain is DTGVSQNPRHKITKRGQNVTFRCDPISEHNRLYWYRQTLGQGPEFLTYFQNEAQLEKSRLLSDRFSAERPKGSFSTLEIQRTEQGDSAMYLCASSLSESGYTFGSGTRLTVV.

A single count supports this clone. The gene calls are TRBV19 and TRBJ1-6; D is perhaps TRBD1 (6 bases). The CDR3 is 16 residues long. Trimming removed 7 bases from V and 9 bases from J, with 22 bases in between. From germline, CDR1 is LNHDA and CDR2 SQIVND (reference sequence). DNA for the CDR3: TGTGCCAGTATACAGGAAGAGGAAAGGGGGTGTTCACCCCTCCACTTT. Protein: CASIQEEERGCSPLHF. The whole variable domain, remainder taken from reference TRBV19 and TRBJ1-6, is DGGITQSPKYLFRKEGQNVTLSCEQNLNHDAMYWYRQDPGQGLRLIYYSQIVNDFQKGDIAEGYSVSREKKESFPLTVTSAQKNPTAFYLCASIQEEERGCSPLHFGNGTRLTVT.

The chain recombines TRBV9 with TRBJ1-5; D is undetermined. Germline V CDR1 and CDR2: SGDLS, YYNGEE. The CDR3 has 14 residues. The V and J ends lost 3 bases and 4 bases respectively, with 11 bases between them. CDR3 nucleotide sequence: TGTGCCAGCAGCGCGACCGGATCGAATCAGCCCCAGCATTTT. It specifies CASSATGSNQPQHF.

The chain couples TRBV27 to TRBJ1-4, with 8 bases fitting TRBD1. The CDR3 loop spans 15 amino acids. Germline CDR1 MNHEY, CDR2 SMNVEV (reference sequence). Trimming removed 5 bases from V and 8 bases from J; junction bases left unmatched: 10. The CDR3 DNA reads as TGTGCCAGCAGTATTGCAGGGGGCAGGGAGGAAAAACTGTTTTTT. Protein sequence: CASSIAGGREEKLFF.

This chain connects TRBV27 to TRBJ2-2, with D maybe TRBD1 (7 bases). The CDR3 has 16 amino acids. Trimming stripped 9 bases from V and 4 bases from J, with 21 bases between. Germline V gene lookup returns CDR1 MNHEY and CDR2 SMNVEV (reference sequence). In DNA, the CDR3 is TGTGCCAGGCCCGCACAGGGGACTCGATCCACCGGGGAGCTGTTTTTT. Amino acid sequence: CARPAQGTRSTGELFF.

This chain links TRBV6-2 or TRBV6-3 with TRBJ1-2; D is undetermined. From germline, CDR1 is MNHEY and CDR2 SVGEGT. V was trimmed by 0 bases and J by 7 bases, leaving 9 bases between them. This CDR3 is built from 13 residues. The CDR3 sequence is CASSYSPRSGYTF. Here the CDR3 DNA reads TGTGCCAGCAGTTACTCACCAAGGAGTGGCTACACCTTC.

The chain couples TRBV11-3 to TRBJ1-1; the D is unclear. The germline gives CDR1 SGHNT, CDR2 YENEEA. The CDR3 is 13 amino acids. The germline V and J ends were trimmed by 3 bases and 0 bases, with 5 bases remaining between them. DNA of the CDR3: TGTGCCAGCAGCTTTAACCTGAACACTGAAGCTTTCTTT. Its protein product is CASSFNLNTEAFF.

In this sample, this clone turned up once. The chain couples TRBV3-1 (or the pseudogene TRBV3-2) to TRBJ1-3; the match to TRBD1 covers 7 bases. With V trimmed by 4 bases and J by 4 bases, 4 bases remained unmatched. The CDR3 totals 14 residues. The germline V gene encodes CDR1 LGHDT and CDR2 YNNKEL (reference sequence). The CDR3 nucleotides are TGTGCCAGCAGCCCATCGGACAGGGGAAACACCATATATTTT. Translating it yields CASSPSDRGNTIYF.

This rearrangement joins TRBV7-8 to TRBJ2-7; TRBD2 agrees at 9 bases. Losses at the gene ends were 5 bases for V and 3 bases for J; bases not matched to a gene: 11. Per the germline V gene, CDR1 is SGHVS and CDR2 is FQNEAQ. This CDR3 comprises 16 residues. CDR3: CASSQSVAGGVYEQYF. As DNA, the CDR3 is TGTGCCAGCAGCCAATCAGTGGCGGGAGGGGTCTACGAGCAGTACTTC.

The rearrangement links TRBV18 to TRBJ2-6; 9 bases are shared with TRBD2. CDR1 and CDR2 from the germline V gene are KGHSH and LQKENI. V gave up 5 bases and J gave up 0 bases; unmatched junction bases: 5. The CDR3 runs 17 residues. The CDR3 nucleotides are TGTGCCAGCTCATCACTAGCGGGTACCTCTGGGGCCAACGTCCTGACTTTC. The encoded protein is CASSSLAGTSGANVLTF. Drawing the rest from reference TRBV18 and TRBJ2-6, the complete variable domain is NAGVMQNPRHLVRRRGQEARLRCSPMKGHSHVYWYRQLPEEGLKFMVYLQKENIIDESGMPKERFSAEFPKEGPSILRIQQVVRGDSAAYFCASSSLAGTSGANVLTFGAGSRLTVL.

The genes are TRBV19 and TRBJ1-1; no clear D. From germline, CDR1 is LNHDA and CDR2 SQIVND (reference sequence). Trimming took 1 base from V and 1 from J, leaving 13 bases between them. CDR3 size: 16 residues. The CDR3 region is CASSIGDKGRNTEAFF. CDR3 bases: TGTGCCAGTAGTATAGGAGATAAGGGTAGGAACACTGAAGCTTTCTTT. Supplemented by reference TRBV19 and TRBJ1-1, the full variable domain reads DGGITQSPKYLFRKEGQNVTLSCEQNLNHDAMYWYRQDPGQGLRLIYYSQIVNDFQKGDIAEGYSVSREKKESFPLTVTSAQKNPTAFYLCASSIGDKGRNTEAFFGQGTRLTVV.

V and J are TRBV28 and TRBJ2-7, with D maybe TRBD1 (5 bases). The CDR3 consists of 15 residues. Germline V gene lookup returns CDR1 MDHEN and CDR2 SYDVKM. Trimming left V 5 bases short and J 3 bases short, with 17 bases between. CDR3: CASSPPGNGFYEQYF. The CDR3 nucleotides are TGTGCCAGCAGTCCCCCAGGGAACGGGTTCTACGAGCAGTACTTC.

The rearrangement links TRBV6-2 or TRBV6-3 to TRBJ2-1, with 12 bases aligning to TRBD2. V lost 0 bases to trimming and J lost 3 bases; unmatched junction nucleotides: 3. The germline gives CDR1 MNHEY, CDR2 SVGEGT. There are 17 residues in the CDR3. The CDR3 here is CASSYSPSGGVYNEQFF. The CDR3 DNA reads as TGTGCCAGCAGTTACTCGCCTAGCGGGGGGGTCTACAATGAGCAGTTCTTC.

The rearrangement joins TRBV5-1 to TRBJ2-3, with a tentative D call TRBD1 (6 bases). The CDR3 runs 16 residues. Per the germline V gene, CDR1 is SGHRS and CDR2 is YFSETQ. V was cut by 0 bases and J by 2 bases, with 13 bases left in between. This CDR3 is CASSLAGNRATDTQYF. In DNA form, the CDR3 reads TGCGCCAGCAGCTTGGCCGGTAACAGGGCCACAGATACGCAGTATTTT.

This clone has more than one count but fewer than ten. V usage is TRBV10-3 and J usage is TRBJ2-1, with D perhaps TRBD1 or TRBD2 (5 bases each). Trimming stripped 2 bases from V and 5 bases from J, with 13 bases between. The CDR3 has 15 residues. From germline, CDR1 is ENHRY and CDR2 SYGVKD. The CDR3 DNA is TGTGCCATCAGTGAGAGGGGAGCCAACCACAATGAGCAGTTCTTC. Translation gives CAISERGANHNEQFF.

The CDR3 protein is CASSVEASAYNEQFF. CDR3 in DNA: TGTGCCAGCAGCGTAGAGGCTAGCGCCTACAATGAGCAGTTCTTC. V usage is TRBV9 and J usage is TRBJ2-1, with D possibly matching TRBD2 (6 bases). This CDR3 region has 15 residues. Germline V gene sequence: CDR1 SGDLS, CDR2 YYNGEE. V dropped 0 bases and J dropped 2 bases, with 9 bases sitting between them. The variable domain in full, completed from reference TRBV9 and TRBJ2-1, reads DSGVTQTPKHLITATGQRVTLRCSPRSGDLSVYWYQQSLDQGLQFLIQYYNGEERAKGNILERFSAQQFPDLHSELNLSSLELGDSALYFCASSVEASAYNEQFFGPGTRLTVL.

The chain uses TRBV9 and TRBJ2-7; TRBD2 matches 11 bases. CDR1 and CDR2 (germline): SGDLS, YYNGEE. This CDR3 has 15 residues. V shed 3 bases and J 3 bases; nucleotides not matched to a gene: 5. The CDR3 region has the DNA TGTGCCAGCAGCGCTCAGACTAGCGGGAACTACGAGCAGTACTTC. Translation gives CASSAQTSGNYEQYF. The whole variable domain, filled in from reference TRBV9 and TRBJ2-7, reads DSGVTQTPKHLITATGQRVTLRCSPRSGDLSVYWYQQSLDQGLQFLIQYYNGEERAKGNILERFSAQQFPDLHSELNLSSLELGDSALYFCASSAQTSGNYEQYFGPGTRLTVT.

V gene TRBV11-2 combines with J gene TRBJ2-5, with 13 bases matching TRBD2. CDR1 and CDR2 (germline): SGHAT, FQNNGV. Trimming cost V 5 bases and J 4 bases; bases outside gene matches: 7. The CDR3 contains 16 residues. CDR3 loop: CASSPGTSGTGETQYF. The CDR3 nucleotides read TGTGCCAGCAGCCCCGGGACTAGCGGGACCGGAGAGACCCAGTACTTC.

The V call is TRBV10-3, the J call TRBJ1-2; the match to TRBD1 covers 7 bases. J was trimmed by 2 bases and V by 10 bases; bases with no gene match: 4. The CDR3 covers 12 residues. Germline lookup yields CDR1 ENHRY and CDR2 SYGVKD. The CDR3 region is CATGTENYGYTF. The CDR3 coding sequence is TGTGCCACCGGGACAGAAAACTATGGCTACACCTTC.

The chain links TRBV5-1 to TRBJ2-3; maybe TRBD2 (7 bases). Germline V gene lookup returns CDR1 SGHRS and CDR2 YFSETQ. Trimming shortened V by 6 bases and J by 2 bases, and 13 bases separated the two germline ends. The CDR3 runs to 14 residues. The CDR3 protein is CASKEGGTTDTQYF. The CDR3 DNA reads TGCGCCAGCAAGGAGGGGGGGACCACAGATACGCAGTATTTT.